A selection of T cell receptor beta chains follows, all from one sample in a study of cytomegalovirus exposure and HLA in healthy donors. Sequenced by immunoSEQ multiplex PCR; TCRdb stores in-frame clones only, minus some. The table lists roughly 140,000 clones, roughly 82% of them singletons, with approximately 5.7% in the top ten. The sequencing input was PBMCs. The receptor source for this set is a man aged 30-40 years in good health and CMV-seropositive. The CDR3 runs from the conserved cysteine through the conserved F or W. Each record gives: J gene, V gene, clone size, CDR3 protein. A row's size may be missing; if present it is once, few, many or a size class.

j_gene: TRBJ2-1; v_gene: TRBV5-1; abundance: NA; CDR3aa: CASRPAGGLRNNEQFF
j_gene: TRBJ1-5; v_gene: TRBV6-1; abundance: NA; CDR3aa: CASSLRENQPQHF
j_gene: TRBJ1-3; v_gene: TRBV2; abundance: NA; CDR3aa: CASSEAGIGNTIYF
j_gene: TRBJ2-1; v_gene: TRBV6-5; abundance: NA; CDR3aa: CASSYGSGSYNEQFF
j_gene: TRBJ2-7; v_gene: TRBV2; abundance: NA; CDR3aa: CASSEASSATHEQYF
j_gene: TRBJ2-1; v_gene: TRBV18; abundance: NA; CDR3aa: CASSPLTETGFLNEQFF
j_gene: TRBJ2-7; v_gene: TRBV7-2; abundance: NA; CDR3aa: CASSPVGTSGGPLYEQYF
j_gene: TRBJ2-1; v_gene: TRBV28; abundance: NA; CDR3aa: CASSFRGEQFF
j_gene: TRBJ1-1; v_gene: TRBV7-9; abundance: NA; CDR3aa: CASSHDRNTEAFF
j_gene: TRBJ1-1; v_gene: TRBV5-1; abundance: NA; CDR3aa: CASSLVGEGTEAFF
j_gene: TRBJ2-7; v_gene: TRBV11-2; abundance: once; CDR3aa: CASSSGTGSYEQYF
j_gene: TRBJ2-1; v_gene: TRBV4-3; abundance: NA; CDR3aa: CASSQLSSGGDEQFF
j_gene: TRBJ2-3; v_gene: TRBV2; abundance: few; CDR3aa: CASSYLSGRATDTQYF
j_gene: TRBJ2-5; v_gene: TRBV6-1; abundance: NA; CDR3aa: CASSIETQYF
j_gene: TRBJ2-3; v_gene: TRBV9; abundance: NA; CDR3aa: CASRRGWGPDTQYF
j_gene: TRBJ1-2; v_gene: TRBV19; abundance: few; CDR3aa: CASSMGQVPGGYTF
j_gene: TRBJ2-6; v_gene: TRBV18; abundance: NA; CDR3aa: CASSSGRANVLTF
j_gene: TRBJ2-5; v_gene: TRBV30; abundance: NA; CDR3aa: CAWSTGGMKTQYF
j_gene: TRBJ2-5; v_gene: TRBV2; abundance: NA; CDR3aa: CASTYRGFETQYF
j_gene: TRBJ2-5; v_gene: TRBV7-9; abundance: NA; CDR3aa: CASSLRAPGQGGQETQYF
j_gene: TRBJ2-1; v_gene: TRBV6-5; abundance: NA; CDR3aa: CASSSPGQGYNEQFF
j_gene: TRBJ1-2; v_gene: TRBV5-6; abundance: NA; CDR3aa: CASSLGDIANYGYTF
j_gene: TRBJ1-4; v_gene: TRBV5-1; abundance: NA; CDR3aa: CASSFGHLTNEKLFF
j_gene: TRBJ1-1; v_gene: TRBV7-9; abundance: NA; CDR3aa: CASSADRGLGTEAFF
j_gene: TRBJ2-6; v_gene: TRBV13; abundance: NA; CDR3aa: CASSLGRAGGFYSGANVLTF
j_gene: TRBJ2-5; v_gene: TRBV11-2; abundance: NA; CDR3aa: CASSLQLETQYF
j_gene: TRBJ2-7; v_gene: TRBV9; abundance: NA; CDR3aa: CASSVFGGRGEQYF
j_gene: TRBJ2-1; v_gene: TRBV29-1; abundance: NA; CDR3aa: CSVGGGYNEQFF
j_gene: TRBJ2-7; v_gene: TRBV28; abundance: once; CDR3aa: CASSQGTPTLLSYEQYF
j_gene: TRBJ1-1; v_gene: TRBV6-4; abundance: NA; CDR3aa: CASKLEVDTEAFF
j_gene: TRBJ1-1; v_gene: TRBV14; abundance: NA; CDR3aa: CASSPTGTTGQAFF
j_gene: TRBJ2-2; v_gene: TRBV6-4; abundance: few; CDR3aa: CASSDSAETGELFF
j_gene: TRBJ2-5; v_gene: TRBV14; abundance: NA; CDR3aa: CASSQGQIETQYF
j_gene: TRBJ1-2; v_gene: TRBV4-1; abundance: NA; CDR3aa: CASSGGTGALYGYTF
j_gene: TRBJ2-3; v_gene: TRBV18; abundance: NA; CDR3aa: CASSPTSTPDTQYF